Shown below are 29 T cell receptor beta chains from a single sample sequenced in a study of shared clonotypes between healthy human individuals. Measured with immunoSEQ multiplex PCR; TCRdb has only the in-frame clones, and not every one. The sample lists some 1,400,000 clones, over 95% seen once, with roughly 1.2% in the top ten. Sequenced material: naive CD4+ T cells sorted from blood. Regarding subset: CD45RA+ positively selected. These TCRs come from a man aged 30 to 39 in good health.

V usage is TRBV5-6 and J usage is TRBJ2-5; 8 bases line up with TRBD2. V lost 0 bases and J lost 0; bases outside the gene matches: 7. The germline CDR1 and CDR2 sequences are SGHDT and YYEEEE. The CDR3 spans 17 residues. The CDR3 DNA reads TGTGCCAGCAGCTTGGCCGATGGTAGCGGGAACCAAGAGACCCAGTACTTC. Its translation: CASSLADGSGNQETQYF.

Worth noting for this clone: The same CDR3 is also encoded by other DNA sequences in this sample. This chain joins TRBV7-8 and TRBJ2-7; weak D call: TRBD2 (5 bases). The ends were cut back, 0 bases at V and 1 base at J, with 7 bases in the middle. CDR3 size: 14 residues. CDR1 is SGHVS, CDR2 FQNEAQ, per germline. The CDR3 protein is CASSLAEGSYEQYF. The DNA of the CDR3 is TGTGCCAGCAGCTTAGCTGAGGGTTCCTACGAGCAGTACTTC. The full variable domain, its missing parts supplied by reference TRBV7-8 and TRBJ2-7, is GAGVSQSPRYKVAKRGQDVALRCDPISGHVSLFWYQQALGQGPEFLTYFQNEAQLDKSGLPSDRFFAERPEGSVSTLKIQRTQQEDSAVYLCASSLAEGSYEQYFGPGTRLTVT.

J is TRBJ2-5 and V is TRBV6-5; D perhaps matches TRBD2 (6 bases). Trimming removed 5 bases from V and 5 bases from J, with 15 bases in between. CDR3 length: 14 amino acids. Germline lookup yields CDR1 MNHEY and CDR2 SVGAGI. CDR3 bases: TGTGCCAGCAGTCAATTTCGGGGGAGCGAGACCCAGTACTTC. It yields the protein CASSQFRGSETQYF.

Concerning this clone itself: The same CDR3 is also encoded by other DNA sequences in this sample. The chain recombines TRBV9 with TRBJ2-7; possibly TRBD1 for D (5 bases). Germline V CDR1 and CDR2: SGDLS, YYNGEE. The germline V and J ends were trimmed by 0 bases and 2 bases, with 9 bases remaining between them. The length of the CDR3 is 14 residues. This CDR3 reads CASSVGGGTYEQYF. As DNA, the CDR3 is TGTGCCAGCAGCGTAGGGGGCGGAACCTACGAGCAGTACTTC.

The chain links TRBV5-1 to TRBJ2-3; D is undetermined. This CDR3 is built from 13 residues. Germline V gene lookup returns CDR1 SGHRS and CDR2 YFSETQ. Deletions cut 3 bases from V and 6 bases from J, with 11 bases between. The CDR3 here is CASSSLLGDTQYF. DNA of the CDR3: TGCGCCAGCAGCTCTCTCCTAGGGGATACGCAGTATTTT.

The table lists this clone with a count of one. J is TRBJ2-1 and V is TRBV2, with TRBD2 matching over 10 bases. Germline V lookup: CDR1 SNHLY, CDR2 FYNNEI. The CDR3 sequence is 15 residues long. After removal of 6 bases from V and 4 bases from J, the junction contained 6 bases not matched to a gene. CDR3 sequence reads: CASRGRAGGYNEQFF. In DNA, the CDR3 is TGTGCCAGCAGGGGGAGAGCGGGAGGGTACAATGAGCAGTTCTTC. The variable domain in full, with the rest retrieved from reference TRBV2 and TRBJ2-1, is EPEVTQTPSHQVTQMGQEVILRCVPISNHLYFYWYRQILGQKVEFLVSFYNNEISEKSEIFDDQFSVERPDGSNFTLKIRSTKLEDSAMYFCASRGRAGGYNEQFFGPGTRLTVL.

The rearrangement links TRBV19 to TRBJ1-5, with TRBD1 identical over 8 bases. Losses at the gene ends were 3 bases for V and 4 bases for J; bases not matched to a gene: 2. In germline, CDR1 is LNHDA, CDR2 SQIVND (reference sequence). CDR3 length: 14 residues. CDR3 in amino acids: CASSIHRGNQPQHF. Written as DNA, the CDR3 is TGTGCCAGTAGTATCCACAGGGGGAATCAGCCCCAGCATTTT.

The V and J genes are TRBV2 and TRBJ2-1, with 8 bases fitting TRBD2. Unmatched junction bases numbered 18, after V lost 2 bases and J lost 3 bases. From germline, CDR1 is SNHLY and CDR2 FYNNEI. The CDR3 has 20 residues. The CDR3 DNA reads as TGTGCCAGCAGTGAACAAGGGACTAGTGGTGTCGTACGGGTCTACAATGAGCAGTTCTTC. The encoded protein is CASSEQGTSGVVRVYNEQFF.

The chain combines TRBV5-6 with TRBJ1-5; D is unclear. There are 13 residues in the CDR3. V lost 0 bases and J lost 1, with 2 bases in between. Germline V lookup: CDR1 SGHDT, CDR2 YYEEEE. The CDR3 DNA is TGTGCCAGCAGCTTGGGAAGCAATCAGCCCCAGCATTTT. Amino acid sequence: CASSLGSNQPQHF.

The CDR3 here is CASSDYWTKNTGELFF. The CDR3, as DNA: TGTGCCAGCAGTGATTACTGGACAAAAAACACCGGGGAGCTGTTTTTT. The gene calls are TRBV6-1 and TRBJ2-2; maybe TRBD1 (5 bases). The CDR3 runs 16 residues. Germline-derived CDR1 and CDR2 are MNHNS and SASEGT. The germline V and J ends were trimmed by 3 bases and 2 bases, with 13 bases remaining between them.

The chain combines TRBV5-1 with TRBJ1-2, with a weak D call TRBD1 (5 bases). Trimming left V 6 bases short and J 4 bases short, with 16 bases between. Per the germline V gene, CDR1 is SGHRS and CDR2 is YFSETQ. This CDR3 contains 14 residues. This CDR3 reads CASTGAPGVYGYTF. The CDR3 bases are TGCGCCAGCACCGGGGCGCCCGGGGTCTATGGCTACACCTTC.

This clone was counted a single time. This chain connects TRBV29-1 to TRBJ2-3; 10 nucleotides agree with TRBD2. The CDR3 is 14 residues long. Germline V gene sequence: CDR1 SQVTM, CDR2 ANQGSEA. The ends lost 2 bases at V and 4 bases at J; junction bases unmatched: 3. Here the CDR3 DNA reads TGCAGCGTTGAACCTAGCGGGAGTTCAGATACGCAGTATTTT. Protein: CSVEPSGSSDTQYF.

This sequence joins TRBV6-5 and TRBJ2-1, with TRBD2 matching 12 bases. The germline V gene has CDR1 MNHEY and CDR2 SVGAGI. The CDR3 extends over 14 amino acids. V shed 7 bases, J shed 7 bases, and the junction held 5 bases outside the gene matches. The CDR3 nucleotides read TGTGCCAGCAAAACTAGCGGGAGGAATAATGAGCAGTTCTTC. Its translation is CASKTSGRNNEQFF.

V usage is TRBV11-3 and J usage is TRBJ2-1; the match to TRBD2 covers 11 bases. J gave up 7 bases and V 4 bases, and 6 bases lay outside the gene matches. The CDR3 is made up of 15 amino acids. Germline-derived CDR1 and CDR2 are SGHNT and YENEEA. The CDR3 DNA sequence: TGTGCCAGCAGCTCTACTAGCGGGAGAACGAATGAGCAGTTCTTC. Protein product: CASSSTSGRTNEQFF.

The V and J genes are TRBV10-1 and TRBJ2-7; TRBD1 aligns across 8 bases. This CDR3 has 13 amino acids. Germline CDR1 reads WNHNN; CDR2 reads SYGVQD (reference sequence). V lost 3 bases and J lost 6; bases outside the gene matches: 4. In DNA form, the CDR3 reads TGCGCCAGCAGTGAAGCAGGGGGCGTCGAGCAGTACTTC. It specifies CASSEAGGVEQYF.

The rearrangement uses TRBV5-4 and TRBJ1-1; TRBD1 matches 8 bases. Germline CDR1 and CDR2: SGHNT and YYREEE (reference sequence). V lost 0 bases, J lost 4 bases, and 2 bases stayed unmatched. CDR3 size: 14 residues. The chain's CDR3 is CASSLATGVTEAFF. The DNA of the CDR3 is TGTGCCAGCAGCTTGGCGACAGGGGTCACTGAAGCTTTCTTT.

This clone was found a few times. This chain links TRBV7-8 with TRBJ2-7; 11 bases map to TRBD1. The germline gives CDR1 SGHVS, CDR2 FQNEAQ. V trimming: 5 bases; J trimming: 3 bases; junction bases outside the gene matches: 3. The CDR3 runs 14 residues. CDR3 sequence: CASSPGTGGYEQYF. Here the CDR3 DNA reads TGTGCCAGCAGCCCTGGGACAGGGGGCTACGAGCAGTACTTC.

This chain joins TRBV7-8 and TRBJ2-7; the D gene could be TRBD1 or TRBD2 (5 bases each). The CDR3 has 15 amino acids. The germline CDR1 and CDR2 sequences are SGHVS and FQNEAQ. Deletions cut 5 bases from V and 2 bases from J, with 16 bases between. This CDR3 reads CASSRAGTDTYEQYF. In DNA form, the CDR3 reads TGTGCCAGCAGCCGGGCCGGGACGGACACCTACGAGCAGTACTTC.

This sequence joins TRBV7-2 and TRBJ2-5; the match to TRBD1 covers 7 bases. The CDR3 spans 14 residues. V shed 6 bases, J shed 4 bases, and the junction held 8 bases outside the gene matches. CDR1 and CDR2 (germline): SGHTA, FQGNSA. This CDR3 reads CASRVTGRVETQYF. CDR3 DNA sequence: TGTGCCAGCAGGGTGACAGGGCGAGTAGAGACCCAGTACTTC.

CDR3 loop: CASSILPGSKSGNTIYF. In DNA, the CDR3 is TGCGCCAGCAGCATTCTTCCAGGGAGTAAGTCTGGAAACACCATATATTTT. The chain joins TRBV5-1 to TRBJ1-3; tentatively, D is TRBD1 (5 bases). Germline CDR1 and CDR2: SGHRS and YFSETQ. The length of the CDR3 is 17 residues. Trimming cost V 4 bases and J 1 base, with 18 bases left between them.

The J gene is TRBJ2-3, the V gene TRBV4-1; perhaps TRBD2 as D (6 bases). With 2 bases removed from V and 2 bases from J, the gap between germline ends came to 20 bases. The CDR3 totals 18 residues. Germline V gene sequence: CDR1 MGHRA, CDR2 YSYEKL. The CDR3 DNA follows: TGCGCCAGCAGCCAAACCCCGTTCTCGGGAGCGAACACAGATACGCAGTATTTT. Encoded protein: CASSQTPFSGANTDTQYF.

V gene TRBV27 combines with J gene TRBJ2-7, with TRBD2 matching 10 bases. Germline CDR1 reads MNHEY; CDR2 reads SMNVEV (reference sequence). The CDR3 loop spans 15 amino acids. V lost 2 bases, J lost 3 bases, and 4 bases stayed unmatched. This CDR3 is CASSLAASGSYEQYF. The CDR3 DNA follows: TGTGCCAGCAGTTTAGCGGCTAGCGGGAGCTACGAGCAGTACTTC.

This chain uses TRBV28 with TRBJ2-2; weak D call: TRBD1 (6 bases). The CDR3 covers 18 residues. Per germline, CDR1 MDHEN and CDR2 SYDVKM. Trimming removed 2 bases at V and 1 base at J, with 17 bases between. As DNA, the CDR3 is TGTGCCAGCAGTTTACGTCGATGGACAGACCGGAACACCGGGGAGCTGTTTTTT. This sequence encodes CASSLRRWTDRNTGELFF. The complete variable domain, with remaining parts taken from reference TRBV28 and TRBJ2-2, reads DVKVTQSSRYLVKRTGEKVFLECVQDMDHENMFWYRQDPGLGLRLIYFSYDVKMKEKGDIPEGYSVSREKKERFSLILESASTNQTSMYLCASSLRRWTDRNTGELFFGEGSRLTVL.

For the CDR3, the DNA is TGTGCCAGCAGTGAAGCTATGAGTTTATCGGGAACTAATGAAAAACTGTTTTTT. Translated, it gives CASSEAMSLSGTNEKLFF. The V and J genes are TRBV6-1 and TRBJ1-4; D is unresolved. This CDR3 spans 18 amino acids. V was pared by 0 bases and J by 1 base, with 15 bases between. From germline, CDR1 is MNHNS and CDR2 SASEGT.

The rearrangement joins TRBV21-1 to TRBJ2-1; the table's D call of TRBD2 was not tested on the DNA. TRBV21-1 is tagged as a pseudogene. The CDR3 extends over 16 amino acids. The CDR3 region is CASSPGVGRFYNEQFF. The CDR3 DNA reads TGTGCCAGCAGCCCAGGGGTCGGGAGGTTTTACAATGAGCAGTTCTTC.

The gene calls are TRBV18 and TRBJ1-5; D call uncertain. Trimming stripped 1 base from V and 2 bases from J, with 12 bases between. CDR3 length: 16 amino acids. Germline values: CDR1 KGHSH, CDR2 LQKENI. CDR3 amino acids: CASSPRELGGNQPQHF. Here the CDR3 DNA reads TGTGCCAGCTCACCACGAGAACTTGGTGGCAATCAGCCCCAGCATTTT.

The rearrangement links TRBV7-9 to TRBJ1-1; D is ambiguous. The V gene's germline CDR1 is SEHNR and CDR2 FQNEAQ (reference sequence). The CDR3 runs to 14 residues. Trimming left V 5 bases short and J 2 bases short, with 12 bases between. The DNA for the CDR3 is TGTGCCAGCAGCGGATCTACACGCAACACTGAAGCTTTCTTT. It translates to CASSGSTRNTEAFF.

The rearrangement joins TRBV18 to TRBJ1-2; no clear D gene. The CDR3 consists of 15 residues. The V end lost 5 bases, the J end lost 1 base, and 14 bases lay between the germline ends. Germline V gives CDR1 KGHSH, CDR2 LQKENI. For the CDR3, the DNA is TGTGCCAGCTCAGTTAGAGTCCAAGATAACTATGGCTACACCTTC. Its translation is CASSVRVQDNYGYTF.

V usage is TRBV28 and J usage is TRBJ2-1; 9 bases are shared with TRBD2. In germline, CDR1 is MDHEN, CDR2 SYDVKM. Unmatched junction bases numbered 14, after V lost 6 bases and J lost 5 bases. CDR3 length: 17 amino acids. The CDR3 DNA sequence: TGTGCCAGCAGCCCAGAGCGACTAGCGGAGTATAACAATGAGCAGTTCTTC. As protein: CASSPERLAEYNNEQFF. Variable domain in full (rest from reference TRBV28 and TRBJ2-1): DVKVTQSSRYLVKRTGEKVFLECVQDMDHENMFWYRQDPGLGLRLIYFSYDVKMKEKGDIPEGYSVSREKKERFSLILESASTNQTSMYLCASSPERLAEYNNEQFFGPGTRLTVL.